These 29 T cell receptor beta chains were sequenced from one sample in a study of radiotherapy plus CTLA-4 blockade in lung cancer. The method was immunoSEQ multiplex PCR; TCRdb's version includes in-frame clones alone and lacks a portion of them. The sample shows over 11,000 clones, around 87% of them seen only once. Sequenced here: peripheral blood, sampled from a patient treated with radiotherapy plus ipilimumab. The receptors originated from a human donor with non-small cell lung cancer that progressed on radiotherapy plus ipilimumab. Some clones in this sample may be carry-over from other donors' samples.

This clone was seen a handful of times. The chain recombines TRBV5-1 with TRBJ1-1, with D unclear. This CDR3 spans 14 amino acids. V lost 2 bases and J lost 0, with 8 bases in between. Germline CDR1 is SGHRS and CDR2 is YFSETQ. The chain's CDR3 is CASSFPGMNTEAFF. In DNA form, the CDR3 reads TGCGCCAGCAGCTTTCCGGGTATGAACACTGAAGCTTTCTTT.

The V call is TRBV19, the J call TRBJ2-2; no clear D. V gave up 6 bases and J gave up 6 bases, with 11 bases separating them. CDR3 size: 13 residues. From germline, CDR1 is LNHDA and CDR2 SQIVND (reference sequence). As DNA, the CDR3 is TGTGCCAGTAGCCCTACGGTTTCCGGGGAGCTGTTTTTT. It yields the protein CASSPTVSGELFF.

The V and J genes are TRBV10-2 and TRBJ2-3; 7 bases align to TRBD2. V dropped 11 bases and J dropped 1; count of bases not matched to a gene: 9. CDR1 WSHSY and CDR2 SAAADI come from the germline V gene. This CDR3 contains 14 residues. The CDR3 DNA reads TGCGCCTCCTTAGAAGGACTAGGCACAGATACGCAGTATTTT. Translating gives CASLEGLGTDTQYF.

The V gene is TRBV18, the J gene TRBJ2-2; tentative D call: TRBD1 (5 bases). CDR3 length: 15 amino acids. Trimming shortened V by 1 base and J by 5 bases, and 11 bases separated the two germline ends. Per germline, CDR1 KGHSH and CDR2 LQKENI. This chain's CDR3 is CASSPLRGITGELFF. The CDR3 coding sequence is TGTGCCAGCTCACCACTAAGGGGAATTACCGGGGAGCTGTTTTTT.

The CDR3 is CASGQDGFDTEAFF. CDR3 in DNA: TGTGCTAGTGGGCAGGATGGGTTCGACACTGAAGCTTTCTTT. V is TRBV12-5 and J is TRBJ1-1; D is unresolved. V was clipped by 6 bases and J by 3 bases, with 14 bases between them. Germline assignment: CDR1 LGHNT and CDR2 FRNRAP. The CDR3 contains 14 residues. The complete variable domain, with remaining parts taken from reference TRBV12-5 and TRBJ1-1, reads DARVTQTPRHKVTEMGQEVTMRCQPILGHNTVFWYRQTMMQGLELLAYFRNRAPLDDSGMPKDRFSAEMPDATLATLKIQPSEPRDSAVYFCASGQDGFDTEAFFGQGTRLTVV.

The chain links TRBV5-1 to TRBJ2-7; TRBD2 agrees at 10 bases. There are 15 residues in the CDR3. V shed 2 bases, J shed 2 bases, and the junction held 4 bases outside the gene matches. Germline V lookup: CDR1 SGHRS, CDR2 YFSETQ. The CDR3 loop is CASSFRSGGAYEQYF. In DNA form, the CDR3 reads TGCGCCAGCAGCTTTCGGAGCGGGGGGGCCTACGAGCAGTACTTC.

In this sample, this clone turned up a few times. The gene calls are TRBV25-1 and TRBJ2-7; 11 bases align to TRBD1. CDR1 and CDR2 from the germline V gene are MGHDK and SYGVNS. Trimming removed 5 bases from V and 4 bases from J; junction bases left unmatched: 4. CDR3 length: 14 residues. The CDR3 DNA reads as TGTGCCAGCAGTAAAGGACAGGGGGCGTACGAGCAGTACTTC. Residues: CASSKGQGAYEQYF.

The CDR3 DNA is TGTGCCAGCAGCACTAGACTAGCGGGGGGCGAGCAGTACTTC. This gives the protein CASSTRLAGGEQYF. The chain recombines TRBV5-4 with TRBJ2-7; TRBD2 agrees at 13 bases. Germline CDR1 and CDR2: SGHNT and YYREEE (reference sequence). Trimming took 4 bases from V and 6 from J; bases not matched to a gene: 4. There are 14 residues in the CDR3.

This chain connects TRBV10-2 to TRBJ1-4, with a tentative D call TRBD1 (5 bases). Trimming cost V 2 bases and J 8 bases, with 12 bases left between them. This CDR3 is 14 amino acids long. Looked up from germline, CDR1 is WSHSY and CDR2 is SAAADI. The CDR3, as DNA: TGCGCCAGCAGTGAGCCCGGGGGGGGAGAAAAACTGTTTTTT. Its translation: CASSEPGGGEKLFF.

The chain uses TRBV5-1 and TRBJ1-4, with D tentatively TRBD1 (6 bases). The CDR3 has 14 residues. With 2 bases removed from V and 5 bases from J, the gap between germline ends came to 10 bases. CDR1 SGHRS and CDR2 YFSETQ come from the germline V gene. In nucleotides, the CDR3 is TGCGCCAGCAGCTTACAGGGAAACAATGAAAAACTGTTTTTT. It specifies CASSLQGNNEKLFF.

The rearrangement joins TRBV27 to TRBJ1-6; D is ambiguous. Germline CDR1 MNHEY, CDR2 SMNVEV (reference sequence). Trimming removed 4 bases at V and 13 bases at J, with 11 bases between. The CDR3 loop spans 12 amino acids. This chain's CDR3 is CASSSQTSPLHF. As DNA, the CDR3 is TGTGCCAGCAGTTCCCAGACTTCTCCCCTCCACTTT.

In its sample, this clone was seen a few times. V gene TRBV5-6 combines with J gene TRBJ1-5, with TRBD1 as a possible D gene (5 bases). Germline CDR1 and CDR2: SGHDT and YYEEEE. The CDR3 runs to 15 residues. V lost 2 bases and J 0 bases, leaving 9 bases between the germline ends. For the CDR3, the DNA is TGTGCCAGCAGCTTAGACGGACATAGCAATCAGCCCCAGCATTTT. Protein: CASSLDGHSNQPQHF. The full variable domain, with the rest looked up from reference TRBV5-6 and TRBJ1-5, is DAGVTQSPTHLIKTRGQQVTLRCSPKSGHDTVSWYQQALGQGPQFIFQYYEEEERQRGNFPDRFSGHQFPNYSSELNVNALLLGDSALYLCASSLDGHSNQPQHFGDGTRLSIL.

This clone has a handful of counts. V gene TRBV6-6 combines with J gene TRBJ2-7; D may be TRBD2 (6 bases). Germline values: CDR1 MNHNY, CDR2 SVGAGI (reference sequence). Trimming cost V 5 bases and J 6 bases, with 8 bases left between them. The CDR3 consists of 11 residues. CDR3 coding DNA: TGTGCCAGCAGTGGAGGGGTCGAGCAGTACTTC. Translation: CASSGGVEQYF.

The rearrangement links TRBV7-2 to TRBJ2-2; 8 bases match TRBD1. This CDR3 is built from 16 residues. With 5 bases clipped from V and 6 bases from J, the junction kept 11 bases outside the gene matches. Germline-derived CDR1 and CDR2 are SGHTA and FQGNSA. CDR3: CASSTVQGAPPGELFF. The CDR3 DNA reads TGTGCCAGCAGCACCGTGCAGGGGGCCCCCCCCGGGGAGCTGTTTTTT.

The chain joins TRBV7-2 to TRBJ1-6; 10 positions match TRBD1. The trim removed 5 bases at V and 7 bases at J, leaving 8 bases unmatched. CDR1 SGHTA and CDR2 FQGNSA come from the germline V gene. The CDR3 covers 16 residues. CDR3 residues: CASSPRGDRGNSPLHF. CDR3 sequence (DNA): TGTGCCAGCAGCCCTCGAGGGGACAGGGGAAATTCACCCCTCCACTTT.

The CDR3 DNA reads TGTGCCAGCAGCTCGAAGACTAGCGGGATTAGGGCAGATACGCAGTATTTT. This translates into CASSSKTSGIRADTQYF. The chain carries TRBV7-2 and TRBJ2-3, with 11 bases aligning to TRBD2. There are 17 residues in the CDR3. Germline CDR1 and CDR2: SGHTA and FQGNSA. The ends lost 4 bases at V and 4 bases at J; junction bases unmatched: 10.

This chain joins TRBV6-5 and TRBJ2-7; 11 bases align to TRBD2. The CDR3 has 14 residues. Per the germline V gene, CDR1 is MNHEY and CDR2 is SVGAGI. J lost 3 bases, V lost 6 bases, and 4 bases had no gene match. Here the CDR3 reads CASSGTSGIYEQYF. CDR3 sequence (DNA): TGTGCCAGCAGCGGGACTAGCGGTATCTACGAGCAGTACTTC.

The V and J genes are TRBV7-8 and TRBJ1-6; TRBD1 might be the D (5 bases). Germline CDR1 and CDR2: SGHVS and FQNEAQ. Trimming took 1 base from V and 9 from J, leaving 13 bases between them. CDR3 length equals 15 residues. The DNA for the CDR3 is TGTGCCAGCAGCTTAGATCTGGGGGGAACTTCACCCCTCCACTTT. Amino acids: CASSLDLGGTSPLHF.

The chain links TRBV5-6 to TRBJ1-5; D might be TRBD1 (5 bases). The CDR3 is 15 residues long. Germline CDR1 reads SGHDT; CDR2 reads YYEEEE. V lost 3 bases and J lost 5, with 15 bases in between. The CDR3 nucleotides are TGTGCCAGCAGCTCGGGACGGGGGTTTTATCAGCCCCAGCATTTT. It specifies CASSSGRGFYQPQHF.

The genes are TRBV5-1 and TRBJ2-2, with D tentatively TRBD2 (6 bases). The germline V gene encodes CDR1 SGHRS and CDR2 YFSETQ. The CDR3 is 17 residues long. Trimming removed 2 bases from V and 6 bases from J, with 20 bases in between. CDR3: CASSLIYRETRAGELFF. The CDR3 coding sequence is TGCGCCAGCAGCTTAATCTACCGGGAGACGCGGGCCGGGGAGCTGTTTTTT. The entire variable domain, with the rest obtained from reference TRBV5-1 and TRBJ2-2, is as follows: KAGVTQTPRYLIKTRGQQVTLSCSPISGHRSVSWYQQTPGQGLQFLFEYFSETQRNKGNFPGRFSGRQFSNSRSEMNVSTLELGDSALYLCASSLIYRETRAGELFFGEGSRLTVL.

The V call is TRBV19, the J call TRBJ2-2; possible D gene TRBD1, 5 bases. Germline lookup yields CDR1 LNHDA and CDR2 SQIVND (reference sequence). Between the trimmed V and J ends, which lost 7 bases and 0 bases, there was a span of 15 bases. This CDR3 has 16 amino acids. The CDR3 loop is CASTQPRTPNTGELFF. In DNA form, the CDR3 reads TGTGCCAGTACCCAACCGAGGACACCGAACACCGGGGAGCTGTTTTTT.

This clone was seen a few times. The chain employs TRBV6-5 and TRBJ1-2; D not certain. The CDR3 runs to 16 residues. V dropped 2 bases and J dropped 4 bases, with 17 bases sitting between them. The germline V gene has CDR1 MNHEY and CDR2 SVGAGI. The CDR3 sequence: CASSYVRTSGSYGYTF. The CDR3 DNA reads TGTGCCAGCAGTTACGTTAGGACTTCGGGCTCCTATGGCTACACCTTC.

This clone was counted only a few times. The chain is built from TRBV5-1 and TRBJ2-7; D ambiguous. The CDR3 is made up of 14 amino acids. The germline V and J ends were trimmed by 6 bases and 1 base, with 14 bases remaining between them. Germline loops: CDR1 SGHRS, CDR2 YFSETQ. The CDR3 sequence: CASKVQPMSYEQYF. The CDR3, as DNA: TGCGCCAGCAAAGTACAGCCTATGTCCTACGAGCAGTACTTC. The variable domain in full, completed from reference TRBV5-1 and TRBJ2-7, reads KAGVTQTPRYLIKTRGQQVTLSCSPISGHRSVSWYQQTPGQGLQFLFEYFSETQRNKGNFPGRFSGRQFSNSRSEMNVSTLELGDSALYLCASKVQPMSYEQYFGPGTRLTVT.

The rearrangement links TRBV5-8 to TRBJ1-5, with D perhaps matching TRBD1 (6 bases). Germline CDR1 reads SGHTS; CDR2 reads YDEGEE. The germline V and J ends were trimmed by 0 bases and 5 bases, with 12 bases remaining between them. CDR3 length: 15 amino acids. The CDR3 nucleotides are TGTGCCAGCAGCTTGGGGGGGCGCGGAGATCAGCCCCAGCATTTT. Protein: CASSLGGRGDQPQHF.

The V gene is TRBV14, the J gene TRBJ2-2; possible D gene TRBD1, 6 bases. The ends were cut back, 4 bases at V and 0 bases at J, with 15 bases in the middle. This CDR3 region has 17 residues. The germline CDR1 and CDR2 sequences are SGHDN and FVKESK. This CDR3 is CASSPPWGTTNTGELFF. CDR3 DNA sequence: TGTGCCAGCAGCCCCCCCTGGGGGACAACGAACACCGGGGAGCTGTTTTTT.

The chain joins TRBV15 to TRBJ2-1; D is uncertain. V lost 0 bases and J 8 bases, leaving 5 bases between the germline ends. This CDR3 comprises 12 residues. Per germline, CDR1 LNHNV and CDR2 YYDKDF (reference sequence). The CDR3: CATSRDFDEQFF. The CDR3 DNA follows: TGTGCCACCAGCAGAGATTTCGATGAGCAGTTCTTC.

The chain is built from TRBV7-6 and TRBJ2-1, with 7 bases fitting TRBD2. This CDR3 region has 15 residues. Germline V gives CDR1 SGHVS, CDR2 FNYEAQ. Trimming took 1 base from V and 7 from J; bases not matched to a gene: 7. The CDR3 region is CASSLGPLRGNEQFF. The CDR3 DNA reads as TGTGCCAGCAGCTTAGGTCCTTTGCGGGGGAATGAGCAGTTCTTC. Filled out from reference TRBV7-6 and TRBJ2-1, the complete variable domain reads GAGVSQSPRYKVTKRGQDVALRCDPISGHVSLYWYRQALGQGPEFLTYFNYEAQQDKSGLPNDRFSAERPEGSISTLTIQRTEQRDSAMYRCASSLGPLRGNEQFFGPGTRLTVL.

The J gene is TRBJ2-3, the V gene TRBV2; TRBD2 is a possible D gene (7 bases). Per germline, CDR1 SNHLY and CDR2 FYNNEI. The CDR3 spans 14 residues. CDR3 sequence: CVTRFQSGGDTQYF. The DNA for the CDR3 is TGTGTCACCCGGTTCCAATCGGGGGGCGATACGCAGTATTTT.

CDR3 loop: CASNGASTDTQYF. The CDR3 nucleotides are TGTGCCAGCAACGGAGCCAGCACAGATACGCAGTATTTT. The V gene is TRBV27, the J gene TRBJ2-3, with D unclear. The V gene lost 7 bases and the J gene lost 0 bases, with 8 bases spanning the gap. The CDR3 length is 13 residues. Germline CDR1 reads MNHEY; CDR2 reads SMNVEV (reference sequence).